These T cell receptor beta chains were read from a single sample in a study of response to subunit inactivated influenza vaccine. TCRdb analysed the RT-PCR reads with MiXCR anew, one entry per CDR3 protein. The table records about 480,000 distinct CDR3 sequences, 10% to 15% of them present only once. Sample: PBMCs from blood, taken 45 days after vaccination. The source of these receptors is a man aged 45-65 years who received an inactivated influenza vaccine. CDR3s include the opening cysteine and the closing phenylalanine or tryptophan. A D gene is named only where the DNA matches it firmly. Some rows have no size entry. The others give once, few or many, or a class for an expanded clone.

clone_size j_call v_call d_call cdr3_nt cdr3_aa
few TRBJ2-1 TRBV29-1 . TGCAGCGTTGGAGGAGCATATGAGCAGTTCTTC CSVGGAYEQFF
. TRBJ1-4 TRBV11-2 . TGTGCCAGCAGCTCCCAGCATCCGGGACTAGGTTCAGAAAAACTGTTTTTT CASSSQHPGLGSEKLFF
few TRBJ2-2 TRBV24-1 TRBD2 TGTGCCACCAGTGAATTAGCGGGAGCGCTGGACACCGGGGAGCTGTTTTTT CATSELAGALDTGELFF
. TRBJ2-1 TRBV12-3/TRBV12-4 . TGTGCCAGCAGCTTAACGTCCAGGGCCTACAATGAGCAGTTCTTC CASSLTSRAYNEQFF
few TRBJ1-2 TRBV29-1 . TGCAGCGTGGAAACTAACTATGGCTACACCTTC CSVETNYGYTF
few TRBJ1-1 TRBV7-9 . TGTGCCAGCAGCTTAGCGGGGGAGAACACTGAAGCTTTCTTT CASSLAGENTEAFF
. TRBJ1-1 TRBV24-1 . TGTGCCACCAGTGCTCTCAGGGGTGAAGCTTTCTTT CATSALRGEAFF
. TRBJ2-7 TRBV12-3/TRBV12-4 . TGTGCCAGCTCACGTGGGGCAGGAACCTACGAGCAGTACTTC CASSRGAGTYEQYF
. TRBJ2-3 TRBV3-1 TRBD2 TGTGCCAGCAGCCCGACCACTAGCGGGGGCCCAAATACGCAGTATTTT CASSPTTSGGPNTQYF
many TRBJ2-1 TRBV5-1 TRBD1 TGCGCCAGCAGCTTATTACAGGGGGCCGGCAATGAGCAGTTCTTC CASSLLQGAGNEQFF
many TRBJ2-1 TRBV5-5 . TGTGCCAGCAGCTTGCCCCTAGTTTCCTACAATGAGCAGTTCTTC CASSLPLVSYNEQFF
. TRBJ2-7 TRBV20-1 . TGCAGTGTCCGCCGCGCGGGCTACGAGCAGTACTTC CSVRRAGYEQYF
. TRBJ2-7 TRBV30 . TGTGCCTGGAGACCACGGGGCTACGAGCAGTACTTC CAWRPRGYEQYF
. TRBJ2-1 TRBV28 . TGTGCCAGCAGTTCCCCTTTCTCCTACAATGAGCAGTTCTTC CASSSPFSYNEQFF
few TRBJ1-2 TRBV20-1 . TGCAGTGCCTTACGAAAGGCCCTAAGCTATGGCTACACCTTC CSALRKALSYGYTF
. TRBJ1-1 TRBV20-1 . TGCAGTGCTCGAGGAGTTTCCCTAGAAGCTTTCTTT CSARGVSLEAFF
. TRBJ2-5 TRBV7-8 TRBD1 TGTGCCAGCAGCCCCGTTCCCGGACAGGTACAAGAGACCCAGTACTTC CASSPVPGQVQETQYF
few TRBJ2-5 TRBV7-2 TRBD1 TGTGCCAGCAGCTTAGCTGGGACAGGGGCCGGGGAGACCCAGTACTTC CASSLAGTGAGETQYF
many TRBJ2-7 TRBV6-5 . TGTGCCAGCAGTTACTACATGGGGTCCTACGAGCAGTACTTC CASSYYMGSYEQYF
. TRBJ2-5 TRBV20-1 . TGCAGTGCTAGAGAGTCCGGGACCTTCCAGGAGACCCAGTACTTC CSARESGTFQETQYF
few TRBJ2-7 TRBV6-2/TRBV6-3 . TGTGCCAGCAGTTTACCGGGACACTCCTACGAGCAGTACTTC CASSLPGHSYEQYF
few TRBJ2-7 TRBV7-6 . TGTGCCAGCAGCTTAGGTGTCGGGGCAGCCTACGAGCAGTACTTC CASSLGVGAAYEQYF
. TRBJ1-2 TRBV10-3 . TGTGCCATCAGTGAGTCGAGGGAACGGGGTCGCTACACCTTC CAISESRERGRYTF
many TRBJ1-4 TRBV20-1 . TGCAGTGCTAGTTTAGGGTACGGCGAAAAACTGTTTTTT CSASLGYGEKLFF
. TRBJ1-1 TRBV6-1 TRBD1 TGTGCCAGCAGAAGGGACAGGGTATTAGAAGCTTTCTTT CASRRDRVLEAFF
. TRBJ2-2 TRBV12-3/TRBV12-4 TRBD2 TGTGCCAGCAGTTTAGGACGGGGGGCCGGGGAGCTGTTTTTT CASSLGRGAGELFF
. TRBJ1-6 TRBV12-3/TRBV12-4 . TGTGCCAGCAGTTTAGCGCTGAGCCCCCTCCACTTT CASSLALSPLHF
. TRBJ1-2 TRBV12-3/TRBV12-4 TRBD1 TGTGCCAGCAGTTTAGCCGGACCGGACAGGAATGGCTACACCTTC CASSLAGPDRNGYTF
. TRBJ1-1 TRBV4-1 . TGCGCCAGCAGCCCTCTACCAAACACTGAAGCTTTCTTT CASSPLPNTEAFF
. TRBJ2-3 TRBV4-3 . TGCGCCAGCAGCCCCAAGTTTAGGCGGTACACAGATACGCAGTATTTT CASSPKFRRYTDTQYF
. TRBJ2-2 TRBV5-1 . TGCGCCAGCAGCTTGGCTGAGGGGATCACCGGGGAGCTGTTTTTT CASSLAEGITGELFF
few TRBJ1-2 TRBV15 . TGTGCCACCAGCAGAGATATAAGCAGCTATGGCTACACCTTC CATSRDISSYGYTF
. TRBJ2-3 TRBV20-1 TRBD1 TGCAGTGCTAGAGATCCCGTGACAGGGTGGTATACAGATACGCAGTATTTT CSARDPVTGWYTDTQYF
. TRBJ1-1 TRBV20-1 . TGCAGTGCTGCCTGGATTGGGGCTAACACTGAAGCTTTCTTT CSAAWIGANTEAFF
. TRBJ2-1 TRBV29-1 TRBD1 TGCAGCGTTGAAGATAACAGGGGTGGGAATGAGCAGTTCTTC CSVEDNRGGNEQFF
few TRBJ1-6 TRBV5-1 TRBD1 TGCGCCAGCAGCTCCCACGGACAGGGCGATTCACCCCTCCACTTT CASSSHGQGDSPLHF
few TRBJ2-1 TRBV29-1 . TGCAGCGTTAAGTCGGGGCCCTCCTACAATGAGCAGTTCTTC CSVKSGPSYNEQFF
many TRBJ2-1 TRBV20-1 TRBD2 TGCAGTACCAGGACTAGCTTCCACAATGAGCAGTTCTTC CSTRTSFHNEQFF